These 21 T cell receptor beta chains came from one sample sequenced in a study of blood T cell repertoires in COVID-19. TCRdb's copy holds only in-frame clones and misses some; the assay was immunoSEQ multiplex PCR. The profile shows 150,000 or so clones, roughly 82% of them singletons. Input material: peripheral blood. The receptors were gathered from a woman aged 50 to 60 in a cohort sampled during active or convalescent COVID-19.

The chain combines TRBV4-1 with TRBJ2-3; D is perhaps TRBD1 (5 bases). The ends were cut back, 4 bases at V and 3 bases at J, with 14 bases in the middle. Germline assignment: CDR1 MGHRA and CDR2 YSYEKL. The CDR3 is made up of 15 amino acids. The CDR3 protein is CASSLAGLGTDTQYF. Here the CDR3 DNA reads TGCGCCAGCAGCCTAGCAGGGCTCGGGACAGATACGCAGTATTTT.

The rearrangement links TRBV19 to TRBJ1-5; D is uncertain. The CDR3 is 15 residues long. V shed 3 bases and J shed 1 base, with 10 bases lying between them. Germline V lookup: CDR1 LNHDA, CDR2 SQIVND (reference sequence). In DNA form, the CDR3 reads TGTGCCAGTAGTATGTCGGGGTGGAGCAATCAGCCCCAGCATTTT. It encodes CASSMSGWSNQPQHF.

CDR3 amino acids: CASSSPLLAGGKNEQFF. CDR3 in DNA: TGTGCCAGCAGCTCGCCCCTTCTAGCGGGGGGGAAAAATGAGCAGTTCTTC. The chain employs TRBV7-8 and TRBJ2-1; 12 nucleotides match TRBD2. Germline V gene data show CDR1 as SGHVS and CDR2 as FQNEAQ. This CDR3 is 17 amino acids long. Trimming cost V 4 bases and J 7 bases; bases outside gene matches: 11.

CDR3 sequence reads: CASSPQRDRELGNTIYF. In nucleotides, the CDR3 is TGTGCCAGCAGCCCCCAAAGAGACAGGGAACTTGGAAACACCATATATTTT. The chain joins TRBV3-1 (or the pseudogene TRBV3-2) to TRBJ1-3, with TRBD1 matching over 7 bases. This CDR3 contains 17 residues. Germline CDR1 and CDR2: LGHDT and YNNKEL (reference sequence). V shed 4 bases, J shed 3 bases, and the junction held 12 bases outside the gene matches.

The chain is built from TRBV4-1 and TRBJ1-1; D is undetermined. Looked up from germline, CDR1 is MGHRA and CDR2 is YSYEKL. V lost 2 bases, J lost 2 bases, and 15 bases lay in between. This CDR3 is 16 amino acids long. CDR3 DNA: TGCGCCAGCAGCCAATCCCCGGCAGGAACAAACACTGAAGCTTTCTTT. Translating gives CASSQSPAGTNTEAFF.

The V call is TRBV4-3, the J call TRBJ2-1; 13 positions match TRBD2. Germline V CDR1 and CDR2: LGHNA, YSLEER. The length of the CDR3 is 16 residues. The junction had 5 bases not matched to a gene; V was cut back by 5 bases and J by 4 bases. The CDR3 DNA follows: TGCGCCAGCAGCTTAGCGACTAGCGGGGGGTACAATGAGCAGTTCTTC. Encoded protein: CASSLATSGGYNEQFF.

The CDR3 DNA reads TGTGCCAGCAGCCGTCCCGGGTACCAAGAGACCCAGTACTTC. This translates into CASSRPGYQETQYF. The gene calls are TRBV14 and TRBJ2-5; D is unresolved. Germline CDR1 is SGHDN and CDR2 is FVKESK. Trimming stripped 4 bases from V and 0 bases from J, with 9 bases between. CDR3 size: 14 residues.

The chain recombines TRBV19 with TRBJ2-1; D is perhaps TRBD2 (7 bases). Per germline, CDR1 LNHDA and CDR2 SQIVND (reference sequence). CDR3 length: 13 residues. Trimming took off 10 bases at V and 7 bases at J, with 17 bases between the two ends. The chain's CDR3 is CATRGGVENEQFF. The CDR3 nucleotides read TGTGCCACCAGAGGGGGGGTCGAGAATGAGCAGTTCTTC.

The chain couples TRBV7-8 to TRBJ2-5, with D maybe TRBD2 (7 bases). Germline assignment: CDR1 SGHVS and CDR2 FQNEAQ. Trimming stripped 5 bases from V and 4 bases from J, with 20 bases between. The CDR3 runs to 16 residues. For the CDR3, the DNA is TGTGCCAGCAGCCGAGCTTCTATCGGGGGGCCAGAGACCCAGTACTTC. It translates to CASSRASIGGPETQYF.

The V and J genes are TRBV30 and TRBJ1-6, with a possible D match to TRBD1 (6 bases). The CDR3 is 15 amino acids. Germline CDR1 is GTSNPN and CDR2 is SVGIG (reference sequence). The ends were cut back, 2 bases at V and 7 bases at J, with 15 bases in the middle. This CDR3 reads CAWSPLGAHNSPLHF. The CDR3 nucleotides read TGTGCCTGGAGTCCCTTGGGGGCTCACAATTCACCCCTCCACTTT.

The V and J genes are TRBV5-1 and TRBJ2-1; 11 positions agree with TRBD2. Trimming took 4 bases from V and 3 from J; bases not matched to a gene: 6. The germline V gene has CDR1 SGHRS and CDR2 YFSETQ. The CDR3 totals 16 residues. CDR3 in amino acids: CASSATLAGGYNEQFF. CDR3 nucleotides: TGCGCCAGCAGCGCTACCCTAGCGGGGGGCTACAATGAGCAGTTCTTC. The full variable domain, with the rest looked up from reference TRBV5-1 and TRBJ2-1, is KAGVTQTPRYLIKTRGQQVTLSCSPISGHRSVSWYQQTPGQGLQFLFEYFSETQRNKGNFPGRFSGRQFSNSRSEMNVSTLELGDSALYLCASSATLAGGYNEQFFGPGTRLTVL.

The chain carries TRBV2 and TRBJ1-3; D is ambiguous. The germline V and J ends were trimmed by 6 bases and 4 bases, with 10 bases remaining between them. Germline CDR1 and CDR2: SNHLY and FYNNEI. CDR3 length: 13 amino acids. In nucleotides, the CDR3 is TGTGCCAGCAGCGGTTATGCGGGAAACACCATATATTTT. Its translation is CASSGYAGNTIYF.

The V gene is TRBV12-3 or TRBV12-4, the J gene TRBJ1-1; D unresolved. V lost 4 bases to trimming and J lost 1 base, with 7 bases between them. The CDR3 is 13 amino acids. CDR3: CASSSGRNTEAFF. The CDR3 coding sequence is TGTGCCAGCAGTTCGGGGAGGAACACTGAAGCTTTCTTT.

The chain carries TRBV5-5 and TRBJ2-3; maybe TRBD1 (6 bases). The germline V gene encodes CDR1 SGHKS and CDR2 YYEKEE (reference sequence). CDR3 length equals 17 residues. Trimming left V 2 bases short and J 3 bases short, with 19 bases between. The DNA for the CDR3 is TGTGCCAGCAGCTTCCGCAGACAGGCCGATAGAACAGATACGCAGTATTTT. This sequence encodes CASSFRRQADRTDTQYF.

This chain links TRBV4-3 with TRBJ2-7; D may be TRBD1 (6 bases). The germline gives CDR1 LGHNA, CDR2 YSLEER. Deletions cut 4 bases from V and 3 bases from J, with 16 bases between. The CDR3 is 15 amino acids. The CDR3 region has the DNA TGCGCCAGCAGCCTACAGGGCGGTATAATCTACGAGCAGTACTTC. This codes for CASSLQGGIIYEQYF.

CDR3 residues: CAWSVGVGGQPQHF. The CDR3 coding sequence is TGTGCCTGGAGTGTCGGGGTTGGGGGGCAGCCCCAGCATTTT. J is TRBJ1-5 and V is TRBV30, with TRBD1 as a possible D gene (5 bases). The germline V and J ends were trimmed by 0 bases and 7 bases, with 13 bases remaining between them. The CDR3 has 14 residues. Germline V gene data show CDR1 as GTSNPN and CDR2 as SVGIG (reference sequence).

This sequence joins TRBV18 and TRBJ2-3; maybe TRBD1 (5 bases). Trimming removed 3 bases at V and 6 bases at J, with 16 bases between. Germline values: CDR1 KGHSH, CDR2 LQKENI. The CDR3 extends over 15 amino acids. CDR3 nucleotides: TGTGCCAGCTCACCCCTTCCCATATCAGGGGATACGCAGTATTTT. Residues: CASSPLPISGDTQYF. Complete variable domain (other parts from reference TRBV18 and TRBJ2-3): NAGVMQNPRHLVRRRGQEARLRCSPMKGHSHVYWYRQLPEEGLKFMVYLQKENIIDESGMPKERFSAEFPKEGPSILRIQQVVRGDSAAYFCASSPLPISGDTQYFGPGTRLTVL.

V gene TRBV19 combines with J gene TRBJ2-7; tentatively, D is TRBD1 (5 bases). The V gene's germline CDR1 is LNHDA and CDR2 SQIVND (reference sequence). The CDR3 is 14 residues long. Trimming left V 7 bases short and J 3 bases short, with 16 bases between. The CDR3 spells CASTQAGSGYEQYF. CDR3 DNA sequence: TGTGCCAGTACCCAGGCAGGGTCGGGCTACGAGCAGTACTTC.

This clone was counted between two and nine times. CDR3 protein: CASSQGQSPLHF. CDR3 nucleotide sequence: TGCGCCAGCAGCCAGGGACAGTCACCCCTCCACTTT. The gene calls are TRBV4-1 and TRBJ1-6, with 7 nucleotides matching TRBD1. The CDR3 contains 12 residues. Germline V lookup: CDR1 MGHRA, CDR2 YSYEKL. V was clipped by 3 bases and J by 10 bases; unmatched bases: 0.

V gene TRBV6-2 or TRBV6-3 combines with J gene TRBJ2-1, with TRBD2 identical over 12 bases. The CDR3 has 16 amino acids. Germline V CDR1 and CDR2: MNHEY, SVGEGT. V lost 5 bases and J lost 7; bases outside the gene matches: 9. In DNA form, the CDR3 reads TGTGCCAGCAGTGATCCTAGCGGGGGGGCATTAAATGAGCAGTTCTTC. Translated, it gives CASSDPSGGALNEQFF.

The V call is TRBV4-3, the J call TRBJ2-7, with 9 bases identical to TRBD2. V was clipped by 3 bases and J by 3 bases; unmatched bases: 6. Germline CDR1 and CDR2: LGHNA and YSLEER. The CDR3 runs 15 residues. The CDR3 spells CASSQGTSPIYEQYF. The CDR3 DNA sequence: TGCGCCAGCAGCCAGGGGACTAGCCCGATCTACGAGCAGTACTTC.